A single sample gave rise to the 12 T cell receptor beta chains below, sequenced in a study of OX40 agonist ivuxolimab in advanced cancers. Profiling relied on immunoSEQ multiplex PCR, and the TCRdb table lists in-frame clones only, not all of them. The repertoire holds some 45,000 clones, with almost 80% as singletons. This specimen consisted of CD4+ or CD8+ T cells sorted from blood, obtained in a trial of the OX40 agonist ivuxolimab. These receptors originate from an adult with an advanced solid tumor such as melanoma, head and neck, liver or kidney cancer.

The V gene is TRBV7-2, the J gene TRBJ2-1, with TRBD2 matching over 8 bases. The CDR3 is 17 residues long. V lost 4 bases, J lost 6 bases, and 14 bases stayed unmatched. Germline V gene data show CDR1 as SGHTA and CDR2 as FQGNSA. The CDR3 here is CASSSFSQAGVGNEQFF. As DNA, the CDR3 is TGTGCCAGCAGCTCTTTCTCTCAAGCGGGAGTCGGCAATGAGCAGTTCTTC.

V usage is TRBV4-3 and J usage is TRBJ2-5; TRBD1 matches 7 bases. J lost 4 bases, V lost 1 base, and 3 bases had no gene match. The CDR3 runs 14 residues. Germline V gene sequence: CDR1 LGHNA, CDR2 YSLEER. CDR3 bases: TGCGCCAGCAGCCAAGGGGGGACAGTAGAGACCCAGTACTTC. Protein sequence: CASSQGGTVETQYF.

The genes are TRBV7-9 and TRBJ1-2; D not certain. CDR1 and CDR2 (germline): SEHNR, FQNEAQ (reference sequence). The CDR3 has 15 amino acids. V lost 2 bases and J lost 3, with 13 bases in between. The CDR3 sequence is CASSLRAGLDYGYTF. The CDR3 bases are TGTGCCAGCAGCTTACGTGCCGGCCTCGACTATGGCTACACCTTC.

The chain recombines TRBV6-5 with TRBJ1-5; 7 nucleotides match TRBD1. J gave up 2 bases and V 5 bases, and 3 bases lay outside the gene matches. The germline gives CDR1 MNHEY, CDR2 SVGAGI. The CDR3 runs 14 residues. CDR3 sequence (DNA): TGTGCCAGCAGTACCACAGGGGGCAATCAGCCCCAGCATTTT. Protein: CASSTTGGNQPQHF.

The chain carries TRBV11-2 and TRBJ2-2, with D perhaps matching TRBD1 or TRBD2 (5 bases each). Germline lookup yields CDR1 SGHAT and CDR2 FQNNGV. This CDR3 is 15 amino acids long. V was trimmed by 1 base and J by 2 bases, leaving 8 bases between them. The CDR3 loop is CASSLVRGNTGELFF. The CDR3 DNA is TGTGCCAGCAGCTTAGTGAGGGGAAACACCGGGGAGCTGTTTTTT.

This clone was seen at least ten times. V gene TRBV5-5 combines with J gene TRBJ1-5; D unclear. This CDR3 spans 13 amino acids. V lost 2 bases to trimming and J lost 4 bases, with 7 bases between them. Germline lookup yields CDR1 SGHKS and CDR2 YYEKEE (reference sequence). CDR3 loop: CASSFGENQPQHF. CDR3 nucleotide sequence: TGTGCCAGCAGCTTTGGGGAGAATCAGCCCCAGCATTTT.

The gene calls are TRBV6-1 and TRBJ1-3, with 7 bases aligning to TRBD1. Germline CDR1 MNHNS, CDR2 SASEGT. J was trimmed by 2 bases and V by 3 bases; bases with no gene match: 4. This CDR3 is built from 15 residues. Here the CDR3 reads CASSDQTGPGNTIYF. In DNA, the CDR3 is TGTGCCAGCAGTGATCAGACAGGGCCTGGAAACACCATATATTTT.

The J gene is TRBJ2-3, the V gene TRBV28; 7 bases are shared with TRBD2. V was pared by 4 bases and J by 10 bases, with 8 bases of the junction left unmatched. The CDR3 spans 13 residues. CDR1 is MDHEN and CDR2 is SYDVKM in the germline V gene. Written as DNA, the CDR3 is TGTGCCAGCAGTTCGACTAGCTTAAGATCGCAGTATTTT. It specifies CASSSTSLRSQYF.

V and J are TRBV5-1 and TRBJ2-1, with TRBD2 matching over 10 bases. With 1 base clipped from V and 1 base from J, the junction kept 2 bases outside the gene matches. CDR3 length: 16 amino acids. The germline V gene encodes CDR1 SGHRS and CDR2 YFSETQ. This CDR3 is CASSLTAGGSYNEQFF. The CDR3 coding sequence is TGCGCCAGCAGCTTGACAGCGGGAGGGTCCTACAATGAGCAGTTCTTC.

The chain is built from TRBV4-3 and TRBJ2-7; maybe TRBD1 (6 bases). The germline gives CDR1 LGHNA, CDR2 YSLEER. This CDR3 spans 16 amino acids. The V gene lost 0 bases and the J gene lost 2 bases, with 14 bases spanning the gap. Written as DNA, the CDR3 is TGCGCCAGCAGCCAAGATCAAACAGGGTTTCCCTACGAGCAGTACTTC. This codes for CASSQDQTGFPYEQYF.

This chain uses TRBV18 with TRBJ2-7; 11 nucleotides align to TRBD2. The ends lost 5 bases at V and 0 bases at J; junction bases unmatched: 6. The CDR3 runs to 16 residues. Per germline, CDR1 KGHSH and CDR2 LQKENI. CDR3 sequence: CASSSMTSGASYEQYF. As DNA, the CDR3 is TGTGCCAGCTCATCGATGACTAGCGGGGCCTCCTACGAGCAGTACTTC.

The chain joins TRBV10-3 to TRBJ2-7, with 10 nucleotides matching TRBD2. This CDR3 is 16 amino acids long. The V and J ends lost 6 bases and 1 base, in that order; junction bases with no gene match: 9. Germline V CDR1 and CDR2: ENHRY, SYGVKD. CDR3 protein: CAIRGNRTSGSYEQYF. In DNA form, the CDR3 reads TGTGCCATCAGGGGGAATCGGACTAGCGGTTCCTACGAGCAGTACTTC.